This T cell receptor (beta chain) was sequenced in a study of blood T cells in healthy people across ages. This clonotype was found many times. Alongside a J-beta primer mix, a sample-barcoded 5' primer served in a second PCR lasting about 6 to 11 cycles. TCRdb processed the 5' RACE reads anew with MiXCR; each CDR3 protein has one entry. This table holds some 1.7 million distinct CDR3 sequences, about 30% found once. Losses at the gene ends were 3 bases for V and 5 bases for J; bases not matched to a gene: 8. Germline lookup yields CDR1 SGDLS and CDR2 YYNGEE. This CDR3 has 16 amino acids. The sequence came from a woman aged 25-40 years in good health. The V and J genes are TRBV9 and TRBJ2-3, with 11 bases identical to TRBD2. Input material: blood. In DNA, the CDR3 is TGTGCCAGCAGCGACACTAGCGGGGGAGGTAGAGATACGCAGTATTTT. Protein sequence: CASSDTSGGGRDTQYF.